The source of this TCR beta chain is a study of T cell responses to AZD1222 COVID-19 vaccine. CDR1 SGHNT and CDR2 YYREEE come from the germline V gene (reference sequence). V lost 1 base and J 1 base, leaving 6 bases between the germline ends. The CDR3 contains 15 residues. Whole-study findings and limits: Spike regions recognized by vaccine-associated CD4 TCRs spanned the protein, led by 160-218 and 743-854. The study identified only six AZD1222 recipients as seropositive at baseline. Researchers took repertoire samples only after the peak T cell response had come.

Sequenced by immunoSEQ multiplex PCR; TCRdb stores in-frame clones only, minus some. The sample consists of some 120,000 clones, about nine tenths of them appearing once. Remarks on this clone: The antigen remains undetermined.

Sequenced here: peripheral blood, sampled on day 0 of AZD1222 vaccination. The J gene is TRBJ2-6, the V gene TRBV5-4; D unresolved. The TCR was taken from an adult in good health. The CDR3 sequence: CASSLRASGANVLTF. The CDR3 region has the DNA TGTGCCAGCAGCTTGAGAGCGTCTGGGGCCAACGTCCTGACTTTC.